One TCR beta chain is described in this entry. Antigen specificity is unknown. The primer mix had 60 Vbeta and 13 Jbeta primers. Assay: immunoSEQ multiplex PCR; the TCRdb copy retains only in-frame clones and omits some. Of approximately 140,000 clones listed, about 70% are singletons. Germline loops: CDR1 SQVTM, CDR2 ANQGSEA. V shed 0 bases and J shed 7 bases, with 12 bases lying between them. The CDR3 length is 13 residues. The sample comes from a study of cytomegalovirus exposure and HLA in healthy donors. Study background: Inside one of the first data releases sat around 80 million unique TCRs taken from HLA-typed donors. Study results and limitations: A missense variant in DCLRE1C was later tied to TCR beta V- and J-gene trimming. Sequencing likely generated an artifact that appeared as a cluster of highly shared sequence variants.

Sequences were obtained from PBMCs. The chain joins TRBV29-1 to TRBJ1-1; D ambiguous. This clonotype was obtained from a young man in good health and CMV-seronegative. The CDR3 loop is CSVEENPANEAFF. The CDR3 DNA sequence: TGCAGCGTTGAAGAAAACCCTGCGAATGAAGCTTTCTTT.